The rows below give T cell receptor beta chains drawn from one sample of a study of T cells after yellow fever vaccination. TCRdb passed the 5' RACE reads through MiXCR, listing each CDR3 protein once. The table shows around 600,000 distinct CDR3 sequences, with over 9% occurring only once. The sample was PBMCs, taken on the day of the yellow fever booster vaccination. The receptors were gathered from a man aged 30-40 years who received the YFV17D yellow fever vaccine. The CDR3 runs from the conserved cysteine through the conserved F or W. The order of the fields is V gene, clone size, J gene, D gene, CDR3 protein, CDR3 DNA. D genes are given only for firm matches. Rows may omit the clone size; those that give it use once, few, many or a size class.

v_call: TRBV5-6
clone_size: few
j_call: TRBJ1-5
d_call: -
cdr3_aa: CASSSTMRNQPQHF
cdr3_nt: TGTGCCAGCAGCAGCACCATGAGAAATCAGCCCCAGCATTTT

v_call: TRBV29-1
clone_size: -
j_call: TRBJ2-5
d_call: -
cdr3_aa: CSVLGSLLETQYF
cdr3_nt: TGCAGCGTTCTCGGGAGTTTACTAGAGACCCAGTACTTC

v_call: TRBV18
clone_size: many
j_call: TRBJ2-5
d_call: -
cdr3_aa: CASSPTVQETQYF
cdr3_nt: TGTGCCAGCTCACCGACAGTACAAGAGACCCAGTACTTC

v_call: TRBV12-3/TRBV12-4
clone_size: few
j_call: TRBJ2-1
d_call: TRBD2
cdr3_aa: CASSKGSGSWNEQFF
cdr3_nt: TGTGCCAGCAGTAAGGGAAGCGGGAGTTGGAATGAGCAGTTCTTC

v_call: TRBV27
clone_size: -
j_call: TRBJ2-2
d_call: TRBD1
cdr3_aa: CASTSGTGFLGELFF
cdr3_nt: TGTGCCAGCACCTCCGGGACAGGGTTTCTCGGGGAGCTGTTTTTT

v_call: TRBV28
clone_size: -
j_call: TRBJ2-5
d_call: -
cdr3_aa: CASSGGGGWTQYF
cdr3_nt: TGTGCCAGCAGTGGAGGGGGAGGATGGACCCAGTACTTC

v_call: TRBV6-5
clone_size: few
j_call: TRBJ2-6
d_call: TRBD1
cdr3_aa: CASSYSTTGWSGANVLTF
cdr3_nt: TGTGCCAGCAGTTACTCCACGACAGGGTGGTCTGGGGCCAACGTCCTGACTTTC

v_call: TRBV10-3
clone_size: few
j_call: TRBJ1-5
d_call: -
cdr3_aa: CAISESRTSNQPQHF
cdr3_nt: TGTGCCATCAGTGAGTCGAGGACTAGCAATCAGCCCCAGCATTTT

v_call: TRBV6-5
clone_size: -
j_call: TRBJ2-1
d_call: TRBD1
cdr3_aa: CASSHRGSSYNEQFF
cdr3_nt: TGTGCCAGCAGTCACAGGGGGAGCTCCTACAATGAGCAGTTCTTC

v_call: TRBV3-1
clone_size: few
j_call: TRBJ2-5
d_call: TRBD2
cdr3_aa: CASSPPRSGSGMTQYF
cdr3_nt: TGTGCCAGCAGCCCCCCGCGTAGCGGGTCGGGGATGACCCAGTACTTC

v_call: TRBV20-1
clone_size: -
j_call: TRBJ2-7
d_call: -
cdr3_aa: CSAQPDGYEQYF
cdr3_nt: TGCAGTGCTCAACCTGACGGATACGAGCAGTACTTC

v_call: TRBV28
clone_size: few
j_call: TRBJ1-5
d_call: -
cdr3_aa: CASSLLQGSQPQHF
cdr3_nt: TGTGCCAGCAGTTTACTACAGGGATCTCAGCCCCAGCATTTT

v_call: TRBV12-5
clone_size: -
j_call: TRBJ1-1
d_call: -
cdr3_aa: CASGLSTLGPLNTEAFF
cdr3_nt: TGTGCTAGTGGTTTGTCAACCTTAGGGCCGCTGAACACTGAAGCTTTCTTT

v_call: TRBV5-1
clone_size: few
j_call: TRBJ2-3
d_call: TRBD2
cdr3_aa: CASSLVASGSTDTQYF
cdr3_nt: TGCGCCAGCAGCTTGGTGGCTAGCGGGAGCACAGATACGCAGTATTTT

v_call: TRBV7-2
clone_size: -
j_call: TRBJ2-3
d_call: -
cdr3_aa: CASSSPSRPDTQYF
cdr3_nt: TGTGCCAGCAGCTCCCCGTCCCGACCAGATACGCAGTATTTT

v_call: TRBV6-6
clone_size: many
j_call: TRBJ2-2
d_call: -
cdr3_aa: CASYVSGELFF
cdr3_nt: TGTGCCAGCTATGTCTCGGGGGAGCTGTTTTTT

v_call: TRBV20-1
clone_size: -
j_call: TRBJ2-5
d_call: -
cdr3_aa: CSARETSETQYF
cdr3_nt: TGCAGTGCTAGAGAAACTTCAGAGACCCAGTACTTC

v_call: TRBV7-3
clone_size: -
j_call: TRBJ2-3
d_call: TRBD2
cdr3_aa: CASSLKARGGSSTDTQYF
cdr3_nt: TGTGCCAGCAGCTTAAAGGCGCGCGGGGGGTCCAGCACAGATACGCAGTATTTT

v_call: TRBV4-3
clone_size: -
j_call: TRBJ2-2
d_call: -
cdr3_aa: CASSQDRRGELFF
cdr3_nt: TGCGCCAGCAGCCAAGACCGTAGAGGGGAGCTGTTTTTT

v_call: TRBV7-9
clone_size: -
j_call: TRBJ2-5
d_call: -
cdr3_aa: CASSLGGAPGTQYF
cdr3_nt: TGTGCCAGCAGCTTAGGCGGAGCCCCTGGGACCCAGTACTTC

v_call: TRBV29-1
clone_size: few
j_call: TRBJ2-7
d_call: -
cdr3_aa: CSVVLLGSYYEQYF
cdr3_nt: TGCAGCGTTGTACTTCTTGGGTCATATTACGAGCAGTACTTC

v_call: TRBV7-2
clone_size: many
j_call: TRBJ2-1
d_call: TRBD1
cdr3_aa: CASTQDRGYNEQFF
cdr3_nt: TGTGCCAGCACTCAGGACAGGGGCTACAATGAGCAGTTCTTC

v_call: TRBV4-1
clone_size: few
j_call: TRBJ2-1
d_call: -
cdr3_aa: CASSSPGSSYNEQFF
cdr3_nt: TGCGCCAGCAGCTCACCGGGAAGCTCCTACAATGAGCAGTTCTTC

v_call: TRBV9
clone_size: -
j_call: TRBJ2-7
d_call: -
cdr3_aa: CASSARGPSYEQYF
cdr3_nt: TGTGCCAGCAGCGCGAGAGGCCCTTCCTACGAGCAGTACTTC

v_call: TRBV9
clone_size: -
j_call: TRBJ1-5
d_call: -
cdr3_aa: CASSVGTGPYQPQHF
cdr3_nt: TGTGCCAGCAGCGTAGGGACTGGTCCCTATCAGCCCCAGCATTTT

v_call: TRBV7-2
clone_size: few
j_call: TRBJ2-2
d_call: -
cdr3_aa: CASSFAGKMAGELFF
cdr3_nt: TGTGCCAGCAGCTTCGCAGGGAAAATGGCCGGGGAGCTGTTTTTT

v_call: TRBV21-1
clone_size: -
j_call: TRBJ2-5
d_call: -
cdr3_aa: CASSLAGVEGETQYF
cdr3_nt: TGTGCCAGCTCGCTAGCGGGAGTCGAGGGGGAGACCCAGTACTTC

v_call: TRBV3-1
clone_size: few
j_call: TRBJ2-3
d_call: -
cdr3_aa: CASSPRGNGRKRTDTQYF
cdr3_nt: TGTGCCAGCAGCCCCCGCGGGAACGGGAGAAAGCGCACAGATACGCAGTATTTT

v_call: TRBV3-1
clone_size: -
j_call: TRBJ2-1
d_call: TRBD1
cdr3_aa: CAGSPGTGGYEQFF
cdr3_nt: TGTGCCGGCAGCCCCGGGACAGGGGGCTATGAGCAGTTCTTC

v_call: TRBV9
clone_size: few
j_call: TRBJ2-7
d_call: -
cdr3_aa: CASSVGGSTYEQYF
cdr3_nt: TGTGCCAGCAGCGTAGGCGGGTCTACCTACGAGCAGTACTTC

v_call: TRBV6-4
clone_size: many
j_call: TRBJ2-4
d_call: -
cdr3_aa: CASSPQGGNIQYF
cdr3_nt: TGTGCCAGCAGTCCCCAGGGAGGTAACATTCAGTACTTC

v_call: TRBV5-1
clone_size: few
j_call: TRBJ2-1
d_call: -
cdr3_aa: CASSWAGHKAYEQFF
cdr3_nt: TGCGCCAGCAGCTGGGCAGGCCATAAAGCGTATGAGCAGTTCTTC

v_call: TRBV20-1
clone_size: -
j_call: TRBJ2-2
d_call: -
cdr3_aa: CSASSGVVGELFF
cdr3_nt: TGCAGTGCTAGTTCAGGGGTTGTCGGGGAGCTGTTTTTT

v_call: TRBV20-1
clone_size: few
j_call: TRBJ2-1
d_call: -
cdr3_aa: CSARGGVSLAMSHEQFF
cdr3_nt: TGCAGTGCTAGAGGGGGGGTGTCGCTAGCGATGAGTCATGAGCAGTTCTTC

v_call: TRBV6-2/TRBV6-3
clone_size: -
j_call: TRBJ2-1
d_call: -
cdr3_aa: CASRDSIYNEQFF
cdr3_nt: TGTGCCAGCCGGGACTCGATCTACAATGAGCAGTTCTTC

v_call: TRBV29-1
clone_size: -
j_call: TRBJ1-1
d_call: -
cdr3_aa: CSVDLAGAHTEAFF
cdr3_nt: TGCAGCGTTGACCTCGCCGGGGCGCATACTGAAGCTTTCTTT

v_call: TRBV7-9
clone_size: many
j_call: TRBJ2-7
d_call: -
cdr3_aa: CASSRLRPSYEQYF
cdr3_nt: TGTGCCAGCAGCCGACTGAGACCCTCCTACGAGCAGTACTTC

v_call: TRBV4-3
clone_size: few
j_call: TRBJ2-3
d_call: TRBD2
cdr3_aa: CASSQDLGLAGVWDTQYF
cdr3_nt: TGCGCCAGCAGCCAAGATCTAGGGCTAGCGGGAGTATGGGATACGCAGTATTTT

v_call: TRBV20-1
clone_size: few
j_call: TRBJ1-1
d_call: -
cdr3_aa: CSSPEAFF
cdr3_nt: TGCAGTTCCCCTGAAGCTTTCTTT

v_call: TRBV10-3
clone_size: few
j_call: TRBJ2-1
d_call: TRBD2
cdr3_aa: CAISDSGRGKNEQFF
cdr3_nt: TGTGCCATCAGTGATAGCGGGAGGGGGAAGAATGAGCAGTTCTTC

v_call: TRBV12-3/TRBV12-4
clone_size: many
j_call: TRBJ2-2
d_call: TRBD2
cdr3_aa: CASSPRLAVNGELFF
cdr3_nt: TGTGCCAGCAGTCCACGACTAGCGGTAAACGGGGAGCTGTTTTTT

v_call: TRBV6-2/TRBV6-3
clone_size: -
j_call: TRBJ1-6
d_call: -
cdr3_aa: CASRDGSRLSPLHF
cdr3_nt: TGTGCCAGCAGAGATGGCAGCAGACTTTCACCCCTCCACTTT

v_call: TRBV7-6
clone_size: few
j_call: TRBJ2-2
d_call: TRBD2
cdr3_aa: CASSRAGLAGANTGELFF
cdr3_nt: TGTGCCAGCAGCCGAGCGGGACTAGCGGGAGCGAACACCGGGGAGCTGTTTTTT

v_call: TRBV19
clone_size: -
j_call: TRBJ2-7
d_call: -
cdr3_aa: CASSMGHVSYEQYF
cdr3_nt: TGTGCCAGTAGTATGGGACACGTCTCCTACGAGCAGTACTTC

v_call: TRBV5-6
clone_size: -
j_call: TRBJ2-7
d_call: TRBD1
cdr3_aa: CASSGQVYAYEQYF
cdr3_nt: TGTGCCAGCAGCGGACAGGTCTATGCCTACGAGCAGTACTTC

v_call: TRBV15
clone_size: few
j_call: TRBJ1-5
d_call: -
cdr3_aa: CATSRDRVSNQPQHF
cdr3_nt: TGTGCCACCAGCAGAGATCGTGTTAGCAATCAGCCCCAGCATTTT

v_call: TRBV5-1
clone_size: few
j_call: TRBJ2-3
d_call: -
cdr3_aa: CASSFTGSATDTQYF
cdr3_nt: TGCGCCAGCAGCTTTACGGGATCAGCCACAGATACGCAGTATTTT

v_call: TRBV15
clone_size: -
j_call: TRBJ2-7
d_call: -
cdr3_aa: CATSRYPSNYEQYF
cdr3_nt: TGTGCCACCAGCAGATATCCTAGTAACTACGAGCAGTACTTC

v_call: TRBV20-1
clone_size: few
j_call: TRBJ2-4
d_call: TRBD2
cdr3_aa: CSARSGSMRIQYF
cdr3_nt: TGCAGTGCCCGAAGCGGGAGTATGCGCATTCAGTACTTC

v_call: TRBV27
clone_size: few
j_call: TRBJ2-7
d_call: -
cdr3_aa: CASSPRPGPYEQYF
cdr3_nt: TGTGCCAGCAGTCCCAGACCGGGCCCCTACGAGCAGTACTTC

v_call: TRBV20-1
clone_size: -
j_call: TRBJ2-7
d_call: TRBD1
cdr3_aa: CSASGRGRPYEQYF
cdr3_nt: TGCAGTGCTAGCGGCAGGGGGCGACCCTACGAGCAGTACTTC